This T cell receptor (beta chain) stems from a study of T cells in Graves' hyperthyroidism and ophthalmopathy. Clinical symptoms, serum thyroxine and TRAb, thyroid ultrasound and orbital computed tomography were used for the diagnoses. V lost 6 bases and J lost 6, with 14 bases in between. This CDR3 has 13 residues. As to this clonotype: As yet, its antigen is unknown.

Study results and limitations: Researchers found most expanded thyroid clonotypes above 0.001 in blood as well.

The CDR3 regions of TCR beta were amplified from RNA transcripts. TCR CDR3 regions were first amplified by RT-PCR with HTBI primers. TCRdb itself ran the multiplex PCR reads through MiXCR, one entry per CDR3 protein. The sample includes 500,000 to 600,000 distinct CDR3 sequences, about 45% of them seen just once. This chain connects TRBV12-3 or TRBV12-4 to TRBJ1-1; unclear D gene. The source of this sequence is an adult woman with Graves' disease, either hyperthyroidism or ophthalmopathy (not recorded which). Sequenced: peripheral blood or thyroid tissue (not recorded which). For the CDR3, the DNA is TGTGCCAGCAGCTTAACACGAGAGGCTGAAGCTTTCTTT. As protein: CASSLTREAEAFF.